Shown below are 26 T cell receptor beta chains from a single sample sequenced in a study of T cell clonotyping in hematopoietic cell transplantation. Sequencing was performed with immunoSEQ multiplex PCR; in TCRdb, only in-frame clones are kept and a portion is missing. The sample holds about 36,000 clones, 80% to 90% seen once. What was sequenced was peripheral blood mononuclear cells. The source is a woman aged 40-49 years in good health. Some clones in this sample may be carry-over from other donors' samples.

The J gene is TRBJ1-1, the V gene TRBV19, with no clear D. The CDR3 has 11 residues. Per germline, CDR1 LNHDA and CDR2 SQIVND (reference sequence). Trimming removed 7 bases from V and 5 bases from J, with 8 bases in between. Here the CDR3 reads CASKDFTEAFF. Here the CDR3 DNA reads TGTGCCAGTAAAGACTTTACTGAAGCTTTCTTT.

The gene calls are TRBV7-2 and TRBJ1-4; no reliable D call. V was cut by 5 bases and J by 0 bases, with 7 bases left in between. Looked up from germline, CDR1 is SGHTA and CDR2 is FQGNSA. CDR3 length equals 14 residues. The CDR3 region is CASSRTTTNEKLFF. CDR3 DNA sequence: TGTGCCAGCAGCCGGACCACAACTAATGAAAAACTGTTTTTT.

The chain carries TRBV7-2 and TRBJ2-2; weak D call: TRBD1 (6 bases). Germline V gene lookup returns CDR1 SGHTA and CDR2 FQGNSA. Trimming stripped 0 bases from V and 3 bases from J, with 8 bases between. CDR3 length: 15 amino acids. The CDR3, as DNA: TGTGCCAGCAGCTTAGCCAGGGGTGACACCGGGGAGCTGTTTTTT. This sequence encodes CASSLARGDTGELFF.

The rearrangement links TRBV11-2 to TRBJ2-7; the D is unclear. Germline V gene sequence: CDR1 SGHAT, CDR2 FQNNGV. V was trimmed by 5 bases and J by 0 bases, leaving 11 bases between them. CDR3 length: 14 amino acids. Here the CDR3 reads CASSLALNSYEQYF. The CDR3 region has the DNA TGTGCCAGCAGCCTGGCCCTTAACTCCTACGAGCAGTACTTC.

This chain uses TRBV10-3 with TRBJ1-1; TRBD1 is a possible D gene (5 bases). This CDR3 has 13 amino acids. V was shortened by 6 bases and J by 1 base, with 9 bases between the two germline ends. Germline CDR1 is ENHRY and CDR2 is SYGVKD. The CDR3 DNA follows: TGTGCCATCAGAACAGGAGGGAACACTGAAGCTTTCTTT. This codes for CAIRTGGNTEAFF.

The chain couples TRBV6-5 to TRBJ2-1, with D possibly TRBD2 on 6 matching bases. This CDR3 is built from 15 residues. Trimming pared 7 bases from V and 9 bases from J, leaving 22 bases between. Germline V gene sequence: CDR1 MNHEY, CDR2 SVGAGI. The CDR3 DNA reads TGTGCCAGCAAGAACGGGGGTGGGGGATCTTTTGAGCAGTTCTTC. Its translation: CASKNGGGGSFEQFF.

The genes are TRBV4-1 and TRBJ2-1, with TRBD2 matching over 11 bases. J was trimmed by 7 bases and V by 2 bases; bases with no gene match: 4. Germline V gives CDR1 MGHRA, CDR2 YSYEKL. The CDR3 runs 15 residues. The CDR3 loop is CASSQWLAGGNEQFF. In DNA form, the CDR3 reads TGCGCCAGCAGCCAATGGCTAGCGGGAGGAAATGAGCAGTTCTTC.

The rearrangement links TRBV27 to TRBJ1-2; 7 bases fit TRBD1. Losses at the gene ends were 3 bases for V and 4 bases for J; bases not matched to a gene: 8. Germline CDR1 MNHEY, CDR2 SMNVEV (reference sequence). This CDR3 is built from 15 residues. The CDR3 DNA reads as TGTGCCAGCAGTTTCAACGGGGGACAGTCCTATGGCTACACCTTC. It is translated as CASSFNGGQSYGYTF.

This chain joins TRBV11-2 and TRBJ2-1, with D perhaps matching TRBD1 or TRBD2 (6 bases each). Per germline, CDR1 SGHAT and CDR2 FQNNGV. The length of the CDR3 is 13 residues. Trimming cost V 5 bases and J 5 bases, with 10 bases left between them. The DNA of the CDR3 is TGTGCCAGCAGCGCGGGACACAACAATGAGCAGTTCTTC. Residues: CASSAGHNNEQFF.

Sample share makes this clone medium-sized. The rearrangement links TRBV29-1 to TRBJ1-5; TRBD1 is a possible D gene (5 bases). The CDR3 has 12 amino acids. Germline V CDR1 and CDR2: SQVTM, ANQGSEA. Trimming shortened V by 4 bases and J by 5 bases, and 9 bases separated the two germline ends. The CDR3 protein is CSVAGLDQPQHF. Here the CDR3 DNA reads TGCAGCGTTGCAGGGCTGGATCAGCCCCAGCATTTT.

The CDR3: CASSLNPGANVLTF. In DNA form, the CDR3 reads TGTGCCAGCAGCTTGAACCCTGGGGCCAACGTCCTGACTTTC. The chain has TRBV7-3 and TRBJ2-6; D unclear. Germline-derived CDR1 and CDR2 are SGHTA and FQGTGA. The V gene lost 3 bases and the J gene lost 2 bases, with 5 bases spanning the gap. The CDR3 loop spans 14 amino acids. The whole variable domain, remainder taken from reference TRBV7-3 and TRBJ2-6, is GAGVSQTPSNKVTEKGKYVELRCDPISGHTALYWYRQSLGQGPEFLIYFQGTGAADDSGLPNDRFFAVRPEGSVSTLKIQRTERGDSAVYLCASSLNPGANVLTFGAGSRLTVL.

CDR3 sequence reads: CASSVLPLGADTQYF. CDR3 DNA: TGTGCCAGCAGCGTCCTACCGTTGGGCGCAGATACGCAGTATTTT. The chain recombines TRBV5-6 with TRBJ2-3; D is ambiguous. V lost 4 bases, J lost 4 bases, and 16 bases lay in between. The CDR3 covers 15 residues. Germline values: CDR1 SGHDT, CDR2 YYEEEE.

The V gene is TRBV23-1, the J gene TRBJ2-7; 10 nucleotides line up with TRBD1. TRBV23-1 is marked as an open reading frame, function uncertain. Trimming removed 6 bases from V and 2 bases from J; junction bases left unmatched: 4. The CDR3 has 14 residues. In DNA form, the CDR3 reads TGCGCCAGCAGGAGGACAGGGGGGACCTACGAGCAGTACTTC. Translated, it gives CASRRTGGTYEQYF.

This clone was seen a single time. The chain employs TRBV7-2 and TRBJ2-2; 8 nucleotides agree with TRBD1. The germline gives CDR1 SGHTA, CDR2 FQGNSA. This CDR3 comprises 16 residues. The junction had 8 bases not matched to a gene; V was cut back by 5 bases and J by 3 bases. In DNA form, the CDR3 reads TGTGCCAGCAGCCTTCGGACAGGGTGGGACACCGGGGAGCTGTTTTTT. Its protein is CASSLRTGWDTGELFF.

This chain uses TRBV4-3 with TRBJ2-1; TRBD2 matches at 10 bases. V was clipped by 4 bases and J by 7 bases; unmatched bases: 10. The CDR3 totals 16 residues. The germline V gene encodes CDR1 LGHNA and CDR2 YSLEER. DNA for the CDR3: TGCGCCAGCAGCCCCCGGACTAGCGGAAGTACGAATGAGCAGTTCTTC. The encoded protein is CASSPRTSGSTNEQFF.

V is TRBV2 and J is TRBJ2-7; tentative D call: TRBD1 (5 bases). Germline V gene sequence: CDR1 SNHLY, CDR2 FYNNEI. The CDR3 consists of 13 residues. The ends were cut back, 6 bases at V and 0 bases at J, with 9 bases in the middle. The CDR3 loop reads CASRPRDSYEQYF. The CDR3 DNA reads TGTGCCAGCAGACCCAGGGACTCCTACGAGCAGTACTTC.

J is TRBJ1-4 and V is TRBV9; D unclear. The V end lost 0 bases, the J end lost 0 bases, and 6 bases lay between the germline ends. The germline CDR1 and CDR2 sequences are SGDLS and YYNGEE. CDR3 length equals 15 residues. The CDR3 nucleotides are TGTGCCAGCAGCGTAGGAGTCGCAACTAATGAAAAACTGTTTTTT. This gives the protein CASSVGVATNEKLFF.

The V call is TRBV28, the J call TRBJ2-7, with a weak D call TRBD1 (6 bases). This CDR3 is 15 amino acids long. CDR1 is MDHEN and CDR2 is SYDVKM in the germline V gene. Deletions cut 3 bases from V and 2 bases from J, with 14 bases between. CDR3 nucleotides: TGTGCCAGCAGTTTTACCTCAGGGGATGCCTACGAGCAGTACTTC. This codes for CASSFTSGDAYEQYF. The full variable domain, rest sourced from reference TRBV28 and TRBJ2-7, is DVKVTQSSRYLVKRTGEKVFLECVQDMDHENMFWYRQDPGLGLRLIYFSYDVKMKEKGDIPEGYSVSREKKERFSLILESASTNQTSMYLCASSFTSGDAYEQYFGPGTRLTVT.

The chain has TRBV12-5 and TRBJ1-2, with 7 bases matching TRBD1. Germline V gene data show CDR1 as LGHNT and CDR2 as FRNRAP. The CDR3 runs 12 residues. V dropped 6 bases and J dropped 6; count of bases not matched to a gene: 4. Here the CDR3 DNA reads TGTGCTAGTGGACCTACAGGGGATGGCTACACCTTC. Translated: CASGPTGDGYTF.

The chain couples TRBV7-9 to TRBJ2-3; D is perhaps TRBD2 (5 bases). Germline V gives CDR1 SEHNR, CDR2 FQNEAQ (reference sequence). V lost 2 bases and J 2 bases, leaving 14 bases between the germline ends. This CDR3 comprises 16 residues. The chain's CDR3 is CASSLTPGFSTDTQYF. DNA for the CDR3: TGTGCCAGCAGCTTAACACCGGGATTTTCCACAGATACGCAGTATTTT.

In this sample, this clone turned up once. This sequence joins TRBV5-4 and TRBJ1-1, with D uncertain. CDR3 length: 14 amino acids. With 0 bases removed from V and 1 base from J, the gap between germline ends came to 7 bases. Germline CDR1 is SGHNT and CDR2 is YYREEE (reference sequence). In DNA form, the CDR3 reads TGTGCCAGCAGCTTGGCCGCGAGGAACACTGAAGCTTTCTTT. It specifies CASSLAARNTEAFF.

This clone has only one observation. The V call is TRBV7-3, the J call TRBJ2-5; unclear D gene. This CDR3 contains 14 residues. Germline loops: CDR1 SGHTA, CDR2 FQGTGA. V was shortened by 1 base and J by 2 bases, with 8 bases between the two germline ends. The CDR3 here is CASSLRSGQETQYF. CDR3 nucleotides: TGTGCCAGCAGCTTAAGGAGTGGGCAAGAGACCCAGTACTTC.

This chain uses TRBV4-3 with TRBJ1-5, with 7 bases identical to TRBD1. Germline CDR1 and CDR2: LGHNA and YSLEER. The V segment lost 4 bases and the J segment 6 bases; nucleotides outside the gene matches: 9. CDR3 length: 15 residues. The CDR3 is CASSPGDSPGQPQHF. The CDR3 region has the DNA TGCGCCAGCAGCCCCGGGGACAGCCCCGGTCAGCCCCAGCATTTT.

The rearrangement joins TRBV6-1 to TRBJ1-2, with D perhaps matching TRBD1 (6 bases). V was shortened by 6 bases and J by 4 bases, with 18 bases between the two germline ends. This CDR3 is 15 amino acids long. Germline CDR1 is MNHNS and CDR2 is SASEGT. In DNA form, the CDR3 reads TGTGCCAGCAGGGGGGGGGCCCGCATCTTCTATGGCTACACCTTC. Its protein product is CASRGGARIFYGYTF.

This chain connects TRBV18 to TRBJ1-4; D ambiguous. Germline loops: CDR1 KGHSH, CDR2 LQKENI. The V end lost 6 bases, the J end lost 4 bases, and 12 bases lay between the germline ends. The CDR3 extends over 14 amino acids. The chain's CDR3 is CASSRTYNNEKLFF. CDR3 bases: TGTGCCAGCTCCAGGACCTATAATAATGAAAAACTGTTTTTT.

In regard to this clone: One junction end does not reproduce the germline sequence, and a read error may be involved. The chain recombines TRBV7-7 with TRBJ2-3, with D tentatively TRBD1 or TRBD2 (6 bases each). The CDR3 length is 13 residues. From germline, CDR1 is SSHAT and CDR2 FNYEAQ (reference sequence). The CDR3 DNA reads TGTGCTAGCAGCTTAGGGGGGACAGATACGCAGTATTTT. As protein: CASSLGGTDTQYF.